This TCR beta chain was identified during a study of T cells in Graves' hyperthyroidism and ophthalmopathy. CDR3 length: 13 residues. Germline assignment: CDR1 DFQATT and CDR2 SNEGSKA (reference sequence). V was trimmed by 2 bases and J by 3 bases, leaving 8 bases between them. The diagnoses drew upon clinical symptoms, serum thyroxine and TRAb, thyroid ultrasound and orbital computed tomography. Researchers took RNA transcripts and amplified the TCR beta CDR3 regions from them. First-round RT-PCR with HTBI primers amplified the TCR CDR3 region. MiXCR, run by TCRdb on the multiplex PCR reads, gives a single entry per CDR3 protein. The sample has approximately 510,000 distinct CDR3 sequences, over 35% seen once.

The receptor comes from an adult woman with Graves' disease, either hyperthyroidism or ophthalmopathy (not recorded which). The chain employs TRBV20-1 and TRBJ1-5; D gene unclear. The sequenced sample was peripheral blood or thyroid tissue (not recorded which). The CDR3, as DNA: TGCAGTGCTAGACAGCCCCCCAATCAGCCCCAGCATTTT. It translates to CSARQPPNQPQHF.